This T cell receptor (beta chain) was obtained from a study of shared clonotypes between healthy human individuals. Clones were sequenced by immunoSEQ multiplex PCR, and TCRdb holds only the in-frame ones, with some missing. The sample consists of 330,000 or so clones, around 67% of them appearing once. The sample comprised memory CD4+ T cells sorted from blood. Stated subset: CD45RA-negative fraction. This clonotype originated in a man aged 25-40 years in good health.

This CDR3 is CASSLTGGRGEKLFF. The CDR3 DNA sequence: TGTGCCAGCAGTTTGACAGGGGGTCGAGGAGAAAAACTGTTTTTT. The rearrangement links TRBV27 to TRBJ1-4; the match to TRBD1 covers 9 bases. CDR1 MNHEY and CDR2 SMNVEV come from the germline V gene (reference sequence). This CDR3 is built from 15 residues. With V trimmed by 3 bases and J by 8 bases, 7 bases remained unmatched.